These 31 T cell receptor beta chains were sequenced from one sample in a study of blood T cell repertoires in COVID-19. Method: immunoSEQ multiplex PCR; TCRdb's copy keeps in-frame clones and lacks some. The sample consists of 35,000 to 50,000 clones, 69% of them appearing once. Material: peripheral blood. These receptor sequences come from a man older than 75 with acute or convalescent COVID-19.

The chain carries TRBV5-8 and TRBJ1-2, with 7 nucleotides matching TRBD1. Germline V CDR1 and CDR2: SGHTS, YDEGEE. J was trimmed by 5 bases and V by 5 bases; bases with no gene match: 15. The CDR3 loop spans 16 amino acids. The DNA of the CDR3 is TGTGCCAGCAGGCAAGACAGGGACCGGATCACGTATGGCTACACCTTC. Protein sequence: CASRQDRDRITYGYTF.

This clone has a single count. The chain links TRBV5-6 to TRBJ2-5, with a possible D match to TRBD1 (8 bases). CDR3 size: 15 residues. The germline gives CDR1 SGHDT, CDR2 YYEEEE. V was cut by 3 bases and J by 2 bases, with 14 bases left in between. CDR3 sequence: CASSYYRGGQETQYF. The CDR3 DNA reads TGTGCCAGCAGCTACTACAGGGGGGGGCAAGAGACCCAGTACTTC. The variable domain in full, with the rest retrieved from reference TRBV5-6 and TRBJ2-5, is DAGVTQSPTHLIKTRGQQVTLRCSPKSGHDTVSWYQQALGQGPQFIFQYYEEEERQRGNFPDRFSGHQFPNYSSELNVNALLLGDSALYLCASSYYRGGQETQYFGPGTRLLVL.

The CDR3 reads CASTTLGQTNQPQHF. For the CDR3, the DNA is TGTGCCAGTACCACTTTGGGACAGACTAATCAGCCCCAGCATTTT. This sequence joins TRBV19 and TRBJ1-5, with TRBD1 matching over 7 bases. Germline CDR1 and CDR2: LNHDA and SQIVND (reference sequence). There are 15 residues in the CDR3. With 7 bases clipped from V and 4 bases from J, the junction kept 10 bases outside the gene matches.

The chain couples TRBV27 to TRBJ1-2, with D possibly being TRBD1 (6 bases). The CDR3 covers 15 residues. Trimming removed 1 base from V and 5 bases from J, with 14 bases in between. Germline CDR1 reads MNHEY; CDR2 reads SMNVEV (reference sequence). This chain's CDR3 is CASSLWGGGKYGYTF. The CDR3 coding sequence is TGTGCCAGCAGTTTATGGGGAGGGGGGAAGTATGGCTACACCTTC.

V gene TRBV6-6 combines with J gene TRBJ1-6; weak D call: TRBD1 (6 bases). This CDR3 is built from 15 residues. The V gene lost 5 bases and the J gene lost 5 bases, with 13 bases spanning the gap. CDR1 MNHNY and CDR2 SVGAGI come from the germline V gene (reference sequence). CDR3 sequence: CASSPRTEDNSPLHF. Written as DNA, the CDR3 is TGTGCCAGCAGTCCCCGGACAGAGGATAATTCACCCCTCCACTTT.

This sequence joins TRBV6-6 and TRBJ1-2; no reliable D call. This CDR3 has 14 residues. CDR1 MNHNY and CDR2 SVGAGI come from the germline V gene (reference sequence). V gave up 2 bases and J gave up 4 bases, with 11 bases separating them. As DNA, the CDR3 is TGTGCCAGCAGTTACCGCTGGGAGAGCTATGGCTACACCTTC. Protein sequence: CASSYRWESYGYTF.

This clone was observed once. The genes are TRBV28 and TRBJ1-2; D is unresolved. Germline values: CDR1 MDHEN, CDR2 SYDVKM. The V gene lost 4 bases and the J gene lost 0 bases, with 9 bases spanning the gap. CDR3 size: 14 residues. The CDR3 loop is CASSYASTNYGYTF. The CDR3 region has the DNA TGTGCCAGCAGTTACGCGAGTACTAACTATGGCTACACCTTC.

This clone was counted only a few times. The chain combines TRBV5-1 with TRBJ1-6, with D perhaps TRBD1 (5 bases). The germline gives CDR1 SGHRS, CDR2 YFSETQ. This CDR3 is built from 15 residues. The germline V and J ends were trimmed by 0 bases and 3 bases, with 7 bases remaining between them. Written as DNA, the CDR3 is TGCGCCAGCAGCTTGGCTCAGGGCTATAATTCACCCCTCCACTTT. Translating it yields CASSLAQGYNSPLHF. The full variable domain, rest sourced from reference TRBV5-1 and TRBJ1-6, is KAGVTQTPRYLIKTRGQQVTLSCSPISGHRSVSWYQQTPGQGLQFLFEYFSETQRNKGNFPGRFSGRQFSNSRSEMNVSTLELGDSALYLCASSLAQGYNSPLHFGNGTRLTVT.

This clone was seen a single time. The J gene is TRBJ1-2, the V gene TRBV7-9; D is undetermined. Trimming took 7 bases from V and 4 from J, leaving 13 bases between them. The CDR3 covers 13 residues. The germline CDR1 and CDR2 sequences are SEHNR and FQNEAQ (reference sequence). CDR3 protein: CASNSIEVYGYTF. The CDR3 bases are TGTGCCAGCAACTCTATCGAAGTCTATGGCTACACCTTC. The whole variable domain, remainder taken from reference TRBV7-9 and TRBJ1-2, is DTGVSQNPRHKITKRGQNVTFRCDPISEHNRLYWYRQTLGQGPEFLTYFQNEAQLEKSRLLSDRFSAERPKGSFSTLEIQRTEQGDSAMYLCASNSIEVYGYTFGSGTRLTVV.

The V call is TRBV27, the J call TRBJ1-1; D call uncertain. The germline V gene encodes CDR1 MNHEY and CDR2 SMNVEV (reference sequence). V gave up 5 bases and J gave up 1 base, with 17 bases separating them. This CDR3 region has 16 residues. This CDR3 reads CASSPYRRAGNTEAFF. The CDR3 region has the DNA TGTGCCAGCAGTCCCTACCGGAGAGCCGGGAACACTGAAGCTTTCTTT.

The chain combines TRBV9 with TRBJ2-1, with 8 bases aligning to TRBD2. The CDR3 consists of 15 residues. CDR1 is SGDLS, CDR2 YYNGEE, per germline. The ends lost 0 bases at V and 4 bases at J; junction bases unmatched: 3. The CDR3, as DNA: TGTGCCAGCAGCGTAGCGGCTAGCGGGTACAATGAGCAGTTCTTC. Its translation is CASSVAASGYNEQFF.

V is TRBV4-1 and J is TRBJ1-6; D may be TRBD1 (6 bases). This CDR3 region has 15 residues. Trimming removed 1 base at V and 9 bases at J, with 13 bases between. Per germline, CDR1 MGHRA and CDR2 YSYEKL. In DNA form, the CDR3 reads TGCGCCAGCAGCCAAGCGGGGGGCAAGATTTCACCCCTCCACTTT. Translating gives CASSQAGGKISPLHF.

The chain has TRBV5-4 and TRBJ1-6, with 7 bases aligning to TRBD1. The CDR3 extends over 15 amino acids. CDR1 is SGHNT, CDR2 YYREEE, per germline (reference sequence). The trim removed 2 bases at V and 8 bases at J, leaving 7 bases unmatched. The CDR3 sequence: CASSFPRGEHSPLHF. The CDR3 DNA follows: TGTGCCAGCAGCTTCCCCAGGGGGGAGCATTCACCCCTCCACTTT.

The chain uses TRBV18 and TRBJ2-1, with 10 bases identical to TRBD2. V shed 6 bases and J 1 base; nucleotides not matched to a gene: 3. Germline values: CDR1 KGHSH, CDR2 LQKENI. The CDR3 runs to 15 residues. CDR3 coding DNA: TGTGCCAGCTCGCTAGCGGGGGTGTCCTACAATGAGCAGTTCTTC. Its translation: CASSLAGVSYNEQFF.

The V and J genes are TRBV10-3 and TRBJ2-5; tentative D call: TRBD2 (5 bases). The CDR3 length is 17 residues. V was shortened by 6 bases and J by 4 bases, with 24 bases between the two germline ends. The germline CDR1 and CDR2 sequences are ENHRY and SYGVKD. CDR3: CAISSGESGTYGETQYF. DNA of the CDR3: TGTGCCATCAGCTCTGGCGAAAGCGGAACCTATGGAGAGACCCAGTACTTC.

This chain uses TRBV5-1 with TRBJ1-4; D gene ambiguous. Germline V lookup: CDR1 SGHRS, CDR2 YFSETQ. There are 13 residues in the CDR3. The V end was cut by 0 bases, the J end by 8 bases, with 8 bases between. The chain's CDR3 is CASSLVLGEKLFF. CDR3 bases: TGCGCCAGCAGCTTGGTACTAGGGGAAAAACTGTTTTTT.

The rearrangement links TRBV6-6 to TRBJ2-6, with 9 bases fitting TRBD1. Germline CDR1 reads MNHNY; CDR2 reads SVGAGI (reference sequence). The CDR3 sequence is 16 residues long. With 8 bases clipped from V and 1 base from J, the junction kept 6 bases outside the gene matches. This chain's CDR3 is CASSGTGPSGANVLTF. CDR3 DNA sequence: TGTGCCAGCTCCGGGACAGGGCCTTCTGGGGCCAACGTCCTGACTTTC.

The sample holds one count of this clone. This chain links TRBV7-2 with TRBJ2-3; maybe TRBD2 (6 bases). Trimming took 6 bases from V and 3 from J, leaving 13 bases between them. This CDR3 region has 14 residues. In germline, CDR1 is SGHTA, CDR2 FQGNSA. CDR3 loop: CASRQLGGTDTQYF. The CDR3 DNA is TGTGCCAGCAGGCAGTTGGGAGGAACAGATACGCAGTATTTT.

The chain uses TRBV7-2 and TRBJ1-4; the match to TRBD1 covers 9 bases. Looked up from germline, CDR1 is SGHTA and CDR2 is FQGNSA. V gave up 2 bases and J gave up 6 bases; unmatched junction bases: 4. The CDR3 covers 15 residues. CDR3 DNA: TGTGCCAGCAGCTTATACAGGGGGCGCGATGAAAAACTGTTTTTT. The encoded protein is CASSLYRGRDEKLFF.

The V call is TRBV4-1, the J call TRBJ1-2; D is possibly TRBD1 (6 bases). The V gene's germline CDR1 is MGHRA and CDR2 YSYEKL. CDR3 size: 17 residues. Trimming shortened V by 1 base and J by 2 bases, and 17 bases separated the two germline ends. The CDR3 region has the DNA TGCGCCAGCAGCCAAGGAGGTTGGGGGCGCCGGAACTATGGCTACACCTTC. Amino acid sequence: CASSQGGWGRRNYGYTF.

This clone occurred once. The chain combines TRBV7-2 with TRBJ2-1, with 9 bases matching TRBD2. V dropped 1 base and J dropped 1; count of bases not matched to a gene: 8. Germline loops: CDR1 SGHTA, CDR2 FQGNSA. The length of the CDR3 is 18 residues. CDR3 DNA sequence: TGTGCCAGCAGCTTAGAAATAGGAGGACTAGCGTCCTACAATGAGCAGTTCTTC. Protein sequence: CASSLEIGGLASYNEQFF.

In DNA, the CDR3 is TGTGCCAGCAGTGCCCTCTTCCGCGGGTTCACCGGGGAGCTGTTTTTT. Residues: CASSALFRGFTGELFF. The chain has TRBV6-1 and TRBJ2-2; D is perhaps TRBD2 (5 bases). With 4 bases removed from V and 4 bases from J, the gap between germline ends came to 16 bases. CDR1 MNHNS and CDR2 SASEGT come from the germline V gene. The CDR3 has 16 residues.

This chain joins TRBV11-3 and TRBJ2-7; D ambiguous. The CDR3 extends over 14 amino acids. Germline V CDR1 and CDR2: SGHNT, YENEEA. V gave up 5 bases and J gave up 0 bases, with 11 bases separating them. The CDR3 is CASSAATISYEQYF. CDR3 coding DNA: TGTGCCAGCAGCGCGGCTACCATCTCCTACGAGCAGTACTTC.

CDR3 region: CASSPKTSGSDGDTDTQYF. The DNA for the CDR3 is TGTGCCAGTAGTCCCAAAACTAGCGGGAGCGATGGGGACACAGATACGCAGTATTTT. The V call is TRBV19, the J call TRBJ2-3, with 11 bases that match TRBD2. CDR1 LNHDA and CDR2 SQIVND come from the germline V gene (reference sequence). The CDR3 covers 19 residues. V trimming: 5 bases; J trimming: 2 bases; junction bases outside the gene matches: 15.

This clone was detected once. The chain recombines TRBV5-1 with TRBJ2-5; no clear D. Germline CDR1 and CDR2: SGHRS and YFSETQ. Trimming left V 1 base short and J 5 bases short, with 9 bases between. CDR3 length equals 13 residues. The CDR3 nucleotides read TGCGCCAGCAGCTTGAATTTCCGGGAGACCCAGTACTTC. It is translated as CASSLNFRETQYF.

This clone was observed a handful of times. The CDR3 loop is CASGGSGGTDTDTQYF. Here the CDR3 DNA reads TGTGCCAGCGGGGGGTCTGGGGGGACAGACACAGATACGCAGTATTTT. The chain has TRBV11-3 and TRBJ2-3, with a possible D match to TRBD1 (7 bases). CDR1 and CDR2 from the germline V gene are SGHNT and YENEEA. Trimming left V 8 bases short and J 2 bases short, with 20 bases between. CDR3 length: 16 residues.

This chain connects TRBV7-9 to TRBJ2-1; 9 nucleotides align to TRBD1. Germline V gene data show CDR1 as SEHNR and CDR2 as FQNEAQ (reference sequence). V shed 6 bases, J shed 5 bases, and the junction held 8 bases outside the gene matches. This CDR3 spans 15 amino acids. The CDR3 protein is CASRYRGRSHNEQFF. The CDR3 region has the DNA TGTGCCAGCAGATACAGGGGGCGATCCCACAATGAGCAGTTCTTC.

The rearrangement links TRBV4-1 to TRBJ1-6; D remains unclear. The germline CDR1 and CDR2 sequences are MGHRA and YSYEKL. This CDR3 region has 18 residues. The ends were cut back, 2 bases at V and 0 bases at J, with 14 bases in the middle. For the CDR3, the DNA is TGCGCCAGCAGCCAATTCGGTGTCCACAGCTCCTATAATTCACCCCTCCACTTT. It is translated as CASSQFGVHSSYNSPLHF.

The chain links TRBV4-1 to TRBJ1-1, with 8 positions matching TRBD1. Germline loops: CDR1 MGHRA, CDR2 YSYEKL. V was clipped by 1 base and J by 5 bases; unmatched bases: 6. The CDR3 has 15 residues. The CDR3 loop reads CASSQGTGSRTEAFF. CDR3 nucleotide sequence: TGCGCCAGCAGCCAAGGGACAGGGTCCCGAACTGAAGCTTTCTTT.

This clone was seen a few times. The chain recombines TRBV27 with TRBJ1-6; D uncertain. V was clipped by 2 bases and J by 10 bases, with 12 bases between them. Per the germline V gene, CDR1 is MNHEY and CDR2 is SMNVEV (reference sequence). CDR3 length: 14 residues. The CDR3 DNA reads as TGTGCCAGCAGTTTAAGGCGGGATGACTCACCCCTCCACTTT. This encodes CASSLRRDDSPLHF.

The V call is TRBV5-1, the J call TRBJ1-1; TRBD1 agrees at 8 bases. CDR3 length equals 17 residues. The J segment lost 1 base and the V segment lost 3 bases, leaving 11 bases of the junction unmatched. In germline, CDR1 is SGHRS, CDR2 YFSETQ. CDR3 residues: CASSSNRGSITNTEAFF. The CDR3 DNA sequence: TGCGCCAGCAGCTCGAACAGGGGGTCCATTACGAACACTGAAGCTTTCTTT.